This entry lists 8 T cell receptor beta chains sequenced from one sample in a study of PD-1 and CTLA-4 blockade in melanoma. The table came from immunoSEQ multiplex PCR; TCRdb's copy has only in-frame clones and leaves some out. This sample has about 30,000 clones, with about 87% found just once. The sample in question was CD8+ T cells from peripheral blood, obtained from a patient given anti-PD-1 treatment. Receptors were obtained from a human donor with melanoma.

This clone was seen just once. The chain recombines TRBV27 with TRBJ2-3, with a possible D match to TRBD1 (6 bases). V gave up 6 bases and J gave up 4 bases, with 23 bases separating them. The CDR3 contains 17 residues. CDR1 and CDR2 (germline): MNHEY, SMNVEV (reference sequence). CDR3 DNA: TGTGCCAGCAGGGCCCCAGGGGTAGGGACCCAGGCAGATACGCAGTATTTT. Translation: CASRAPGVGTQADTQYF.

This clone was counted once. The J gene is TRBJ2-7, the V gene TRBV14; D is perhaps TRBD2 (6 bases). V shed 0 bases and J shed 1 base, with 10 bases lying between them. CDR1 and CDR2 (germline): SGHDN, FVKESK. CDR3 length: 15 residues. The CDR3 here is CASSQEEEGSYEQYF. CDR3 bases: TGTGCCAGCAGCCAAGAAGAGGAGGGGTCCTACGAGCAGTACTTC.

The chain carries TRBV28 and TRBJ2-1; 12 bases fit TRBD2. Losses at the gene ends were 10 bases for V and 14 bases for J; bases not matched to a gene: 9. This CDR3 contains 12 residues. Germline CDR1 and CDR2: MDHEN and SYDVKM. CDR3 in DNA: TGTGCCATCTCCGGGACTAGCGGGCCCAAGTTCTTC. As protein: CAISGTSGPKFF.

The V call is TRBV6-6, the J call TRBJ2-3, with D possibly TRBD1 on 6 matching bases. The germline V and J ends were trimmed by 10 bases and 0 bases, with 17 bases remaining between them. The CDR3 length is 15 residues. Germline V lookup: CDR1 MNHNY, CDR2 SVGAGI (reference sequence). CDR3 protein: CATPEQGASTDTQYF. CDR3 DNA sequence: TGTGCCACCCCCGAACAGGGCGCCAGCACAGATACGCAGTATTTT.

This sequence joins TRBV28 and TRBJ2-2; D is unclear. Germline V gene sequence: CDR1 MDHEN, CDR2 SYDVKM. The CDR3 consists of 16 residues. Trimming took 6 bases from V and 4 from J, leaving 18 bases between them. The CDR3 sequence: CASSYGHGPSTGELFF. Written as DNA, the CDR3 is TGTGCCAGCAGCTACGGGCACGGACCCAGCACCGGGGAGCTGTTTTTT.

The chain is built from TRBV6-1 and TRBJ2-7; no clear D gene. CDR1 is MNHNS, CDR2 SASEGT, per germline. The CDR3 sequence is 15 residues long. V shed 2 bases and J shed 2 bases, with 13 bases lying between them. CDR3 nucleotide sequence: TGTGCCAGCAGTGAATGGGTCGGATCTCCCTACGAGCAGTACTTC. It yields the protein CASSEWVGSPYEQYF.

This clone has a single count. The chain joins TRBV12-3 or TRBV12-4 to TRBJ1-2; D unresolved. The CDR3 spans 12 residues. V gave up 7 bases and J gave up 3 bases, with 9 bases separating them. The CDR3 region is CASKGWDYGYTF. For the CDR3, the DNA is TGTGCCAGCAAAGGCTGGGACTATGGCTACACCTTC.

V usage is TRBV5-5 and J usage is TRBJ2-7; D possibly corresponds to TRBD1 (6 bases). The V and J ends lost 0 bases and 7 bases respectively, with 14 bases between them. The germline CDR1 and CDR2 sequences are SGHKS and YYEKEE (reference sequence). CDR3 length: 14 residues. In DNA form, the CDR3 reads TGTGCCAGCAGCTTGGGAGGGGGTCTCCGAGAGCAGTACTTC. Protein: CASSLGGGLREQYF.